This TCR beta chain derives from a study of CD8 T cells in acute hepatitis C reinfection. General study results and limits: Chronically infected subjects had no follow-up NS3-1073 repertoires. Preferential TRBV04 and TRBV06 usage appeared in all groups and was not explained by the naive pool.

This sample's time point: acute HCV infection, within 168 days of estimated infection date. Sequencing of hepatitis C virus-specific cells was done ex vivo rather than after in vitro expansion. Data came from immunoSEQ multiplex PCR; TCRdb stores just in-frame clones and leaves some out. The sample lists 3,000 to 5,000 clones, roughly 40% occurring once. The CDR3 totals 15 residues. This clone is large within its sample. The sequencing here drew on HCV NS3-1073 tetramer-sorted CD8+ T cells from PBMCs, taken during acute infection. The TCR comes from a man between 25 and 39 years old with chronic hepatitis C. The chain links TRBV21-1 to TRBJ2-7; TRBD1, the table's D call, lacks a check against the DNA. TRBV21-1 is a pseudogene. CDR3 in DNA: TGTGCCAGCAGCAAAGGCACAGTCCTAAACTACGAGCAGTACTTC. Encoded protein: CASSKGTVLNYEQYF.